This T cell receptor beta chain appears in the sequencing data of a study of blood T cell repertoires in COVID-19. For the study at large: The study drew acute and convalescent COVID-19 samples from the United States, Italy and Spain. PBMCs, B-cell-depleted T cells, or T cells provided the cDNA or gDNA that made up the material.

The protocol was immunoSEQ multiplex PCR, while the TCRdb copy is restricted to in-frame clones and leaves out a portion. In the table there are roughly 380,000 clones, about 89% of which are singletons. Seattle patient enrollment occurred during active infection, with longitudinal follow-up thereafter. With 6 bases removed from V and 7 bases from J, the gap between germline ends came to 9 bases. The CDR3 extends over 11 amino acids. Sequencing was performed on peripheral blood. The chain links TRBV12-3 or TRBV12-4 to TRBJ1-2; tentative D call: TRBD1 (5 bases). The sequence came from a woman between 40 and 50 years old with COVID-19, enrolled during active disease. This CDR3 is CASSYRFGYTF. The CDR3 DNA reads as TGTGCCAGCAGCTACAGGTTTGGCTACACCTTC.